This T cell receptor beta chain was profiled in a study of T cell responses to AZD1222 COVID-19 vaccine. The germline V and J ends were trimmed by 6 bases and 4 bases, with 21 bases remaining between them. Per germline, CDR1 SGHTA and CDR2 FQGNSA. The CDR3 consists of 16 residues. TCRdb's table, derived via immunoSEQ multiplex PCR, lists solely in-frame clones and lacks some. In the table there are roughly 140,000 clones, roughly 91% of which are singletons. This chain joins TRBV7-2 and TRBJ1-1; no firm D call. The material sequenced was peripheral blood, taken on day 0 of AZD1222 vaccination. The TCR was taken from an adult in good health. CDR3 sequence reads: CASRRQSPPDSTEAFF. The CDR3 DNA follows: TGTGCCAGCAGACGACAATCCCCCCCGGATAGCACTGAAGCTTTCTTT.